Presented here are 27 T cell receptor beta chains from one specimen sequenced in a study. Tregs were sorted as CD4+CD25+CD127-/low cells. From the 5' RACE reads, TCRdb called clonotypes with MiXCR, one entry per CDR3 protein. The table lists around 50,000 distinct CDR3 sequences, more than 25% of them singletons, with roughly 2.1% in the top ten. The source material was tumor-infiltrating Tregs sorted from the breast tumor. The receptors shown here come from a female donor with breast cancer.

In its sample, this clonotype was seen a few times. The chain has TRBV28 and TRBJ1-6; unclear D gene. The CDR3 has 16 residues. Germline CDR1 MDHEN, CDR2 SYDVKM. The ends were cut back, 5 bases at V and 1 base at J, with 12 bases in the middle. The CDR3 nucleotides are TGTGCCAGCAGTCCAGCAAGAGGGTCCTATAATTCACCCCTCCACTTT. Its translation: CASSPARGSYNSPLHF.

The V gene is TRBV7-2, the J gene TRBJ1-5, with D unclear. Germline lookup yields CDR1 SGHTA and CDR2 FQGNSA. The CDR3 has 13 residues. The V gene lost 2 bases and the J gene lost 0 bases, with 2 bases spanning the gap. CDR3 in DNA: TGTGCCAGCAGCTTAAGTAGCAATCAGCCCCAGCATTTT. Translation: CASSLSSNQPQHF.

The chain is built from TRBV5-1 and TRBJ1-2, with a weak D call TRBD1 (5 bases). V dropped 2 bases and J dropped 8 bases, with 10 bases sitting between them. The CDR3 is made up of 12 amino acids. The germline gives CDR1 SGHRS, CDR2 YFSETQ. CDR3 protein: CASSFGGDGYTF. DNA for the CDR3: TGCGCCAGCAGCTTCGGGGGGGACGGCTACACCTTC.

To note about this clonotype: This sequence may be a read error, since a much larger clone differs from it by one base. The chain uses TRBV5-1 and TRBJ2-5; D perhaps matches TRBD2 (6 bases). CDR3 length: 14 residues. CDR1 and CDR2 from the germline V gene are SGHRS and YFSETQ. The CDR3 spells CASSRDSSQEAQYF. Here the CDR3 DNA reads TGCGCCAGCAGCCGGGACTCCAGCCAAGAGGCCCAGTACTTC.

This clonotype showed up many times. The chain couples TRBV28 to TRBJ2-1; 9 bases agree with TRBD2. The CDR3 has 14 residues. J lost 6 bases, V lost 10 bases, and 10 bases had no gene match. CDR1 MDHEN and CDR2 SYDVKM come from the germline V gene. CDR3 sequence reads: CATLGLAGRNEQFF. The CDR3 DNA is TGTGCCACCCTCGGGCTAGCGGGACGCAATGAGCAGTTCTTC.

Here the CDR3 reads CASSVGASGTNEQFF. The CDR3 DNA is TGTGCCAGCAGCGTAGGGGCTAGCGGGACGAATGAGCAGTTCTTC. This chain uses TRBV27 with TRBJ2-1, with 9 bases identical to TRBD2. Trimming took 6 bases from V and 7 from J; bases not matched to a gene: 10. There are 15 residues in the CDR3. CDR1 MNHEY and CDR2 SMNVEV come from the germline V gene (reference sequence).

This chain links TRBV5-1 with TRBJ2-3, with 15 bases lining up with TRBD2. The CDR3 sequence is 18 residues long. J gave up 3 bases and V 0 bases, and 5 bases lay outside the gene matches. Germline V gives CDR1 SGHRS, CDR2 YFSETQ. The CDR3 DNA reads as TGCGCCAGCAGCTTGGGGACTAGCGGGGGGGCCGGAACAGATACGCAGTATTTT. Translation gives CASSLGTSGGAGTDTQYF.

This chain connects TRBV28 to TRBJ2-5; 9 bases match TRBD1. Germline V gene data show CDR1 as MDHEN and CDR2 as SYDVKM. V was clipped by 2 bases and J by 3 bases; unmatched bases: 1. The CDR3 spans 14 residues. CDR3 nucleotide sequence: TGTGCCAGCAGTTTAAGGACAGGGGAAGAGACCCAGTACTTC. It is translated as CASSLRTGEETQYF.

This CDR3 is CRAKEGAGGYNEQFF. The CDR3, as DNA: TGCAGGGCAAAGGAGGGGGCGGGGGGCTACAATGAGCAGTTCTTC. The chain links TRBV20-1 to TRBJ2-1, with a weak D call TRBD2 (8 bases). The germline V gene encodes CDR1 DFQATT and CDR2 SNEGSKA (reference sequence). This CDR3 spans 15 amino acids.

The V and J genes are TRBV5-5 and TRBJ2-7, with TRBD1 as a possible D gene (6 bases). Looked up from germline, CDR1 is SGHKS and CDR2 is YYEKEE (reference sequence). The CDR3 is 14 residues long. The germline V and J ends were trimmed by 5 bases and 0 bases, with 12 bases remaining between them. In nucleotides, the CDR3 is TGTGCCAGCAGAAATACAGGGTCCTCCTACGAGCAGTACTTC. Its translation: CASRNTGSSYEQYF.

The chain couples TRBV5-1 to TRBJ2-7; 8 bases line up with TRBD1. The trim removed 1 base at V and 3 bases at J, leaving 12 bases unmatched. Germline-derived CDR1 and CDR2 are SGHRS and YFSETQ. The CDR3 has 17 residues. The CDR3, as DNA: TGCGCCAGCAGCTTGCCGCGGACAGGGCGGTTTCTCTACGAGCAGTACTTC. It yields the protein CASSLPRTGRFLYEQYF.

The J gene is TRBJ2-5, the V gene TRBV4-1, with D possibly TRBD1 on 6 matching bases. Germline values: CDR1 MGHRA, CDR2 YSYEKL. The CDR3 runs 12 residues. Trimming took 0 bases from V and 9 from J, leaving 8 bases between them. The DNA of the CDR3 is TGCGCCAGCAGCCAAGATGAGGGGGCCCAGTACTTC. Translation gives CASSQDEGAQYF.

This clonotype was seen more than once but under ten times. The chain couples TRBV10-3 to TRBJ2-4; D not certain. Looked up from germline, CDR1 is ENHRY and CDR2 is SYGVKD. V gave up 4 bases and J gave up 5 bases, with 3 bases separating them. The CDR3 loop spans 11 amino acids. CDR3 bases: TGTGCCATCAGTGCGGAAAACATTCAGTACTTC. Its protein product is CAISAENIQYF.

The CDR3 region has the DNA TGCAGTGCTAGGGACGGGAGGGCCGACAATGAGCAGTTCTTC. Residues: CSARDGRADNEQFF. This chain joins TRBV20-1 and TRBJ2-1, with 8 nucleotides matching TRBD2. Germline-derived CDR1 and CDR2 are DFQATT and SNEGSKA (reference sequence). After removal of 3 bases from V and 5 bases from J, the junction contained 6 bases not matched to a gene. The CDR3 contains 14 residues.

As to this clonotype: A read error is possible here, since a much larger clone lies one base away. The chain couples TRBV7-2 to TRBJ2-7; 12 nucleotides agree with TRBD2. The CDR3 is 15 amino acids. Germline V gives CDR1 SGHTA, CDR2 FQGNSA. After removal of 5 bases from V and 7 bases from J, the junction contained 9 bases not matched to a gene. This chain's CDR3 is CASSPRLAGDSEQYF. The CDR3 region has the DNA TGTGCCAGCAGCCCTAGACTAGCGGGAGATAGTGAGCAGTACTTC.

This clonotype was recorded a few times. The rearrangement links TRBV9 to TRBJ1-1, with D tentatively TRBD1 (6 bases). This CDR3 has 12 amino acids. Trimming left V 2 bases short and J 10 bases short, with 12 bases between. Germline CDR1 is SGDLS and CDR2 is YYNGEE. CDR3 coding DNA: TGTGCCAGCAGCGTGGTTGGGGGGGCAGCTTTCTTT. It yields the protein CASSVVGGAAFF.

V is TRBV13 and J is TRBJ2-7; D is possibly TRBD1 (5 bases). The V end lost 2 bases, the J end lost 0 bases, and 14 bases lay between the germline ends. Germline V gene lookup returns CDR1 PRHDT and CDR2 FYEKMQ (reference sequence). The CDR3 consists of 16 residues. In nucleotides, the CDR3 is TGTGCCAGCAGCTTACAACAGGAACTCAGCTCCTACGAGCAGTACTTC. Its translation: CASSLQQELSSYEQYF.

This clonotype was counted only a few times. The chain has TRBV10-2 and TRBJ1-4; D ambiguous. The CDR3 has 12 amino acids. The germline V gene has CDR1 WSHSY and CDR2 SAAADI. V lost 0 bases, J lost 8 bases, and 4 bases lay in between. DNA for the CDR3: TGCGCCAGCAGTGAGTCGCGAGAAAAACTGTTTTTT. Translation: CASSESREKLFF.

The chain links TRBV28 to TRBJ2-2; D might be TRBD2 (5 bases). Trimming took off 1 base at V and 7 bases at J, with 7 bases between the two ends. Germline V gene sequence: CDR1 MDHEN, CDR2 SYDVKM. The length of the CDR3 is 13 residues. In DNA form, the CDR3 reads TGTGCCAGCAGTTTATTTCGGGGCGGGGAGCTGTTTTTT. This gives the protein CASSLFRGGELFF.

This clonotype is classed as medium-sized. The chain employs TRBV5-1 and TRBJ2-7, with 9 positions matching TRBD1. The CDR3 is 14 amino acids. The V segment lost 2 bases and the J segment 5 bases; nucleotides outside the gene matches: 5. Germline CDR1 reads SGHRS; CDR2 reads YFSETQ. This CDR3 is CASSFRDRADEQYF. CDR3 coding DNA: TGCGCCAGCAGCTTCCGGGACAGGGCCGACGAGCAGTACTTC.

The chain combines TRBV5-1 with TRBJ2-1; 8 positions agree with TRBD1. Germline V gives CDR1 SGHRS, CDR2 YFSETQ. CDR3 length: 14 amino acids. Trimming at V came to 7 bases and at J to 4 bases, leaving 7 bases not matched to a gene. The CDR3: CASSRDRYYNEQFF. The CDR3 bases are TGCGCCAGCTCACGGGACAGGTATTACAATGAGCAGTTCTTC. Looking up the rest from reference TRBV5-1 and TRBJ2-1 gives the full variable domain: KAGVTQTPRYLIKTRGQQVTLSCSPISGHRSVSWYQQTPGQGLQFLFEYFSETQRNKGNFPGRFSGRQFSNSRSEMNVSTLELGDSALYLCASSRDRYYNEQFFGPGTRLTVL.

Only a few counts were recorded for this clonotype. This sequence joins TRBV10-3 and TRBJ1-1; D remains unclear. CDR1 ENHRY and CDR2 SYGVKD come from the germline V gene. The V end lost 2 bases, the J end lost 1 base, and 17 bases lay between the germline ends. There are 17 residues in the CDR3. CDR3 DNA: TGTGCCATCAGTGAGCCTGGAGTACGGGTACGGAACACTGAAGCTTTCTTT. Translation: CAISEPGVRVRNTEAFF.

There are a few counts of this clonotype. The rearrangement links TRBV5-1 to TRBJ2-5; TRBD2 aligns across 13 bases. In germline, CDR1 is SGHRS, CDR2 YFSETQ. J gave up 2 bases and V 4 bases, and 2 bases lay outside the gene matches. This CDR3 contains 15 residues. DNA of the CDR3: TGCGCCAGCAGCGGACTAGCGGGGGCACAAGAGACCCAGTACTTC. As protein: CASSGLAGAQETQYF.

This clonotype showed up many times. The chain recombines TRBV9 with TRBJ2-5, with D perhaps matching TRBD2 (5 bases). Germline CDR1 SGDLS, CDR2 YYNGEE. The V end lost 0 bases, the J end lost 1 base, and 7 bases lay between the germline ends. CDR3 length equals 14 residues. The DNA for the CDR3 is TGTGCCAGCAGCGTAGGTAGCGTCCAAGAGACCCAGTACTTC. Translation: CASSVGSVQETQYF.

This clonotype was recorded at least ten times. The genes are TRBV6-2 or TRBV6-3 and TRBJ2-1; TRBD2 matches at 7 bases. The CDR3 runs to 12 residues. Losses at the gene ends were 6 bases for V and 15 bases for J; bases not matched to a gene: 11. Germline assignment: CDR1 MNHEY and CDR2 SVGEGT. CDR3 sequence: CASRNSAREWFF. For the CDR3, the DNA is TGTGCCAGCAGAAACTCAGCGCGGGAGTGGTTCTTC.

This clonotype was seen many times. Here the CDR3 reads CASFTQGARFAEQYF. CDR3 nucleotide sequence: TGTGCCAGCTTCACCCAGGGGGCGCGTTTCGCCGAGCAGTACTTC. The V gene is TRBV6-1, the J gene TRBJ2-7, with 8 nucleotides matching TRBD1. V lost 8 bases, J lost 6 bases, and 15 bases stayed unmatched. Germline values: CDR1 MNHNS, CDR2 SASEGT. The CDR3 is made up of 15 amino acids.

This clonotype was picked up many times. The rearrangement links TRBV6-6 to TRBJ1-5, with 7 bases aligning to TRBD1. CDR3 length: 14 amino acids. Trimming removed 6 bases from V and 5 bases from J; junction bases left unmatched: 7. Germline V gene data show CDR1 as MNHNY and CDR2 as SVGAGI (reference sequence). CDR3 in amino acids: CASRTEGADQPQHF. The CDR3 DNA is TGTGCCAGCAGAACCGAGGGGGCGGATCAGCCCCAGCATTTT.